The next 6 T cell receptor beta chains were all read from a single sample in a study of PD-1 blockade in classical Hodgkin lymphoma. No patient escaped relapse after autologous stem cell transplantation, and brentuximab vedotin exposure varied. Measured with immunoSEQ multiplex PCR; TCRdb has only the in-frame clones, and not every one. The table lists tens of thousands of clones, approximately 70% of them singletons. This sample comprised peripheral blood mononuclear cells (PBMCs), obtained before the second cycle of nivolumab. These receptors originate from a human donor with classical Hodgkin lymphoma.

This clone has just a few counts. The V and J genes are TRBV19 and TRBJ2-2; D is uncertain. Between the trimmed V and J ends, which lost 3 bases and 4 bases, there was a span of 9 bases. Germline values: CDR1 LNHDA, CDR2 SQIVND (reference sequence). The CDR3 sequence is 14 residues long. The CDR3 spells CASSIFISTGELFF. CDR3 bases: TGTGCCAGTAGTATTTTCATCTCCACCGGGGAGCTGTTTTTT.

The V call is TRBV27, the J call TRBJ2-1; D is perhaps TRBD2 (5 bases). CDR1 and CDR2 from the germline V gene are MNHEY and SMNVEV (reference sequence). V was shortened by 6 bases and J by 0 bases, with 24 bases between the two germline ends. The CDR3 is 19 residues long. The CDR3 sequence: CASSFPSFGAVHSYNEQFF. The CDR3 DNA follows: TGTGCCAGCAGCTTCCCCTCCTTTGGAGCGGTACACTCCTACAATGAGCAGTTCTTC.

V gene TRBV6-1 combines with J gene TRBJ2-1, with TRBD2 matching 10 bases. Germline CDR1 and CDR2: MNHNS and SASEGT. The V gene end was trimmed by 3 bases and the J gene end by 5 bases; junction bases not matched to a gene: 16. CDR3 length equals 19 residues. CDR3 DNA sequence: TGTGCCAGCAGTGATCTTGCTGGCGCTAGCGGGAGTCGAGACAATGAGCAGTTCTTC. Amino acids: CASSDLAGASGSRDNEQFF.

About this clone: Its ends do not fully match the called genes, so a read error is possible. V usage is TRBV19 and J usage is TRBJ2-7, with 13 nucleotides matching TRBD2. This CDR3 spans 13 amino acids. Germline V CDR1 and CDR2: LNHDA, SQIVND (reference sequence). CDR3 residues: CASSGLAGVTHTF. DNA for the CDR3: TGTGCCAGCAGCGGACTAGCGGGAGTCACTCACACCTTC.

The CDR3 reads CASSQLSQGYNSPLHF. The CDR3 nucleotides are TGTGCCAGTAGCCAACTAAGCCAGGGCTATAATTCACCCCTCCACTTT. The chain uses TRBV19 and TRBJ1-6; maybe TRBD1 (5 bases). The CDR3 is 16 amino acids. Looked up from germline, CDR1 is LNHDA and CDR2 is SQIVND (reference sequence). The germline V and J ends were trimmed by 6 bases and 3 bases, with 15 bases remaining between them.

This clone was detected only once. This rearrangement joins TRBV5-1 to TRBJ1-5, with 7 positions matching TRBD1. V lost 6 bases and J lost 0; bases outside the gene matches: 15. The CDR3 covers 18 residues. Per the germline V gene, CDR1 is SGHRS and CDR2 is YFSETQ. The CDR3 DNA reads TGCGCCAGCATTAACCGCCGGGACAGACCCTATAGCAATCAGCCCCAGCATTTT. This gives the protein CASINRRDRPYSNQPQHF.